This T cell receptor beta chain was identified during a study of patients and donors after allogeneic stem cell transplantation. The CDR3 covers 15 residues. After removal of 4 bases from V and 4 bases from J, the junction contained 8 bases not matched to a gene. TCRdb re-called the RT-PCR reads with MiXCR, one entry per CDR3 protein. Of about 90,000 distinct CDR3 sequences in the sample, around 49% are singletons; the top ten hold approximately 66%. This receptor was identified in a human donor who was either an allogeneic HSCT recipient or a stem cell or donor lymphocyte infusion donor (not recorded which). It is not recorded whose cells these are; they may come from a transplant donor. V gene TRBV12-3 or TRBV12-4 combines with J gene TRBJ2-5, with 8 bases aligning to TRBD1. The sequenced material came from blood, either unsorted or a sorted T cell fraction (not recorded which). The CDR3 DNA is TGTGCCAGCAGTTCAGACAGGGGAGGAGGAGAGACCCAGTACTTC. It yields the protein CASSSDRGGGETQYF.